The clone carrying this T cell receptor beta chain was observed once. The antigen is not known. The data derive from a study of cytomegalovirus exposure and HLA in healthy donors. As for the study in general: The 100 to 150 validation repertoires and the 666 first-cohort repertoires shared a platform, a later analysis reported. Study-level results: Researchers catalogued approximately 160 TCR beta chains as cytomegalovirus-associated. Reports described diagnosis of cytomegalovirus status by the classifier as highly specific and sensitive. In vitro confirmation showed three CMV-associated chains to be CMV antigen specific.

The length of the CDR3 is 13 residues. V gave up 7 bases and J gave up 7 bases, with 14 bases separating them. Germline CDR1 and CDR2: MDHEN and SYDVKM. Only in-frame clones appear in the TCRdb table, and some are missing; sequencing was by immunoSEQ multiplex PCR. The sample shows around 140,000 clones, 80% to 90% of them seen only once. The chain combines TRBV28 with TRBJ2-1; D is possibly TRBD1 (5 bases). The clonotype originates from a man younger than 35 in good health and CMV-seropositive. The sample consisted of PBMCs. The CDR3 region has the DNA TGTGCCAGCATCGGATATAGGGGAAATGAGCAGTTCTTC. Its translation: CASIGYRGNEQFF. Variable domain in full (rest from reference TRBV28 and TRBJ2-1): DVKVTQSSRYLVKRTGEKVFLECVQDMDHENMFWYRQDPGLGLRLIYFSYDVKMKEKGDIPEGYSVSREKKERFSLILESASTNQTSMYLCASIGYRGNEQFFGPGTRLTVL.